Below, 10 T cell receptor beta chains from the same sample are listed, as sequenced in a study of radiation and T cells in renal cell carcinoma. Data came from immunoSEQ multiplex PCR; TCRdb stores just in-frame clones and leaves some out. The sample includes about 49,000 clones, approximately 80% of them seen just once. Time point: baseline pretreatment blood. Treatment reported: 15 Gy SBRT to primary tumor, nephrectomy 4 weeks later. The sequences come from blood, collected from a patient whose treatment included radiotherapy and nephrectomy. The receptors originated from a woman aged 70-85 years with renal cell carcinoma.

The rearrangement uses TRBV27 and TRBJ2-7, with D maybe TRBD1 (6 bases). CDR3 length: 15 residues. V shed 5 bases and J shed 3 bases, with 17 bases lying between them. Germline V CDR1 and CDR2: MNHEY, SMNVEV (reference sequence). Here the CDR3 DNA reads TGTGCCAGCAGTACGCTCTCCGGGACAAACTACGAGCAGTACTTC. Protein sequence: CASSTLSGTNYEQYF.

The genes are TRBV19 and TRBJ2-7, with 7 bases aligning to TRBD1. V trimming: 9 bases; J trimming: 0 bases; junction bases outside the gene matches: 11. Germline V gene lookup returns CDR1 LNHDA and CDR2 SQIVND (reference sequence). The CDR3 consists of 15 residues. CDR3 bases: TGTGCCAGCACAACAGGGGAGTCTTCCTCCTACGAGCAGTACTTC. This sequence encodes CASTTGESSSYEQYF.

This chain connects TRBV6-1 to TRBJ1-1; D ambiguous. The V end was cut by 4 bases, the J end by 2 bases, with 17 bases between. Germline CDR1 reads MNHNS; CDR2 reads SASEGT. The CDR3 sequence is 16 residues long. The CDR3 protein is CASSAAGKGINTEAFF. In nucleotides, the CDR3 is TGTGCCAGCAGTGCGGCCGGTAAAGGGATCAACACTGAAGCTTTCTTT.

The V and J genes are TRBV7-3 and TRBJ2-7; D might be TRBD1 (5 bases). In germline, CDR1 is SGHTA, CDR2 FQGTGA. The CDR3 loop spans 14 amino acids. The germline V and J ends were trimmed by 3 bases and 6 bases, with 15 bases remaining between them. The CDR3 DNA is TGTGCCAGCAGCTTCCCTCAGGGCCTCGGCGAGCAGTACTTC. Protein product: CASSFPQGLGEQYF.

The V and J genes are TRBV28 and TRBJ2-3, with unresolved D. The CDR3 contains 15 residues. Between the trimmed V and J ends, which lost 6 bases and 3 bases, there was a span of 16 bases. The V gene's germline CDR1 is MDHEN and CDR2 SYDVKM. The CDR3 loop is CASSSGWVDTDTQYF. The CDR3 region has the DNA TGTGCCAGCAGCTCCGGGTGGGTCGATACAGATACGCAGTATTTT.

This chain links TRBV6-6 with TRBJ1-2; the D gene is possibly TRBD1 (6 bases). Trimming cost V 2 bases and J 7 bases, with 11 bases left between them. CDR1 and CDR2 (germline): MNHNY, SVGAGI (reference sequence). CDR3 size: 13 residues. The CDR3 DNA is TGTGCCAGCAGTTACGGGCAGGGGTTTGGCTACACCTTC. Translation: CASSYGQGFGYTF.

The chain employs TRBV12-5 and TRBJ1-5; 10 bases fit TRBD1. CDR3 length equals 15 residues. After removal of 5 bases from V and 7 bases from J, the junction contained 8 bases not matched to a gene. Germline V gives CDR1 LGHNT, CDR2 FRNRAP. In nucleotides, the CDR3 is TGTGCTAGTGGTCCCGGGACAGGGGCTATCCAGCCCCAGCATTTT. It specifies CASGPGTGAIQPQHF.

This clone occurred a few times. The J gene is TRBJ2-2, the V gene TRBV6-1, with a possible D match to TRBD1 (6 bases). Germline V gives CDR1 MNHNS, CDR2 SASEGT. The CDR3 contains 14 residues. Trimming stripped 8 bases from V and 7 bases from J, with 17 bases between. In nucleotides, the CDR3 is TGTGCCAGCCGGCGACAGGCTCCCGGCGGGGAGCTGTTTTTT. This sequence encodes CASRRQAPGGELFF.

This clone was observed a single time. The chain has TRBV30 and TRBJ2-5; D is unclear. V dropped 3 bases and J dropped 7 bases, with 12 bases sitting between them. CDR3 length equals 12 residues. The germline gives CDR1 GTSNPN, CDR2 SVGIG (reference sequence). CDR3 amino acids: CAWSLTKGTQYF. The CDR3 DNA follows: TGTGCCTGGAGCCTAACAAAGGGGACCCAGTACTTC. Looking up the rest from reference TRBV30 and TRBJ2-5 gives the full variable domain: SQTIHQWPATLVQPVGSPLSLECTVEGTSNPNLYWYRQAAGRGLQLLFYSVGIGQISSEVPQNLSASRPQDRQFILSSKKLLLSDSGFYLCAWSLTKGTQYFGPGTRLLVL.

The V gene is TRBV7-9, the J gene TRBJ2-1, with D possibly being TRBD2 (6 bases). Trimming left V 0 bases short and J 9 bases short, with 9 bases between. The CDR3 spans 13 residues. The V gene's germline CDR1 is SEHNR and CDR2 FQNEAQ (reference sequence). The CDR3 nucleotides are TGTGCCAGCAGCTTAGCGGAGGGCACTGAGCAGTTCTTC. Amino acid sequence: CASSLAEGTEQFF.